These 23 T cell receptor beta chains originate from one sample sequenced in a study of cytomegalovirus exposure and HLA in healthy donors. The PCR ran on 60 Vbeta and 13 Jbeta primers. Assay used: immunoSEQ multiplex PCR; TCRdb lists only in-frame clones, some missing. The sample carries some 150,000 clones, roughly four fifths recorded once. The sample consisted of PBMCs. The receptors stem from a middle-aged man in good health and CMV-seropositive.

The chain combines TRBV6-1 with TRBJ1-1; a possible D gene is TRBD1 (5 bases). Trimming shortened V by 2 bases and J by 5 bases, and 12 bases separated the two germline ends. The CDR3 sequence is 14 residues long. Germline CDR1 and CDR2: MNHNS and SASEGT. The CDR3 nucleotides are TGTGCCAGCAGTGAATCGTCAGGGCTAACTGAAGCTTTCTTT. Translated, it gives CASSESSGLTEAFF.

CDR3 sequence: CASSFPSGGSSSDTQYF. CDR3 coding DNA: TGTGCCAGCAGCTTCCCGTCGGGCGGGAGTTCGTCAGATACGCAGTATTTT. The chain recombines TRBV7-3 with TRBJ2-3, with 7 bases that match TRBD2. The CDR3 has 17 residues. V was clipped by 3 bases and J by 4 bases; unmatched bases: 13. Looked up from germline, CDR1 is SGHTA and CDR2 is FQGTGA. Combining the CDR3 with reference TRBV7-3 and TRBJ2-3 gives the whole variable domain GAGVSQTPSNKVTEKGKYVELRCDPISGHTALYWYRQSLGQGPEFLIYFQGTGAADDSGLPNDRFFAVRPEGSVSTLKIQRTERGDSAVYLCASSFPSGGSSSDTQYFGPGTRLTVL.

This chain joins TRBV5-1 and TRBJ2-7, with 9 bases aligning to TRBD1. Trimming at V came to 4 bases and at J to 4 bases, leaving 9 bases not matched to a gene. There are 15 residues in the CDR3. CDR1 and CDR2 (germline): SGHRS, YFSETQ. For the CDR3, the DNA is TGCGCCAGCAGCCCCAGACAGGGGGTTGCGTACGAGCAGTACTTC. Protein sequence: CASSPRQGVAYEQYF.

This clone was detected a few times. The CDR3: CASSPGTGVYEQYF. The CDR3 nucleotides read TGTGCCAGCAGTCCCGGGACAGGGGTCTACGAGCAGTACTTC. This chain uses TRBV28 with TRBJ2-5, with TRBD1 matching over 10 bases. The J call may be faulty, since TRBJ2-7 better matches the DNA end. The CDR3 runs 14 residues. Germline V gives CDR1 MDHEN, CDR2 SYDVKM.

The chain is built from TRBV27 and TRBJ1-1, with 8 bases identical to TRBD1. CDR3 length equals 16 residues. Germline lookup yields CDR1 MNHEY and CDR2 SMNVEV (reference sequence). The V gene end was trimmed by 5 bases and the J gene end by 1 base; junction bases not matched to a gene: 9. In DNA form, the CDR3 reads TGTGCCAGCAGTCCTATACAGGGGGTACCGAACACTGAAGCTTTCTTT. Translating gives CASSPIQGVPNTEAFF.

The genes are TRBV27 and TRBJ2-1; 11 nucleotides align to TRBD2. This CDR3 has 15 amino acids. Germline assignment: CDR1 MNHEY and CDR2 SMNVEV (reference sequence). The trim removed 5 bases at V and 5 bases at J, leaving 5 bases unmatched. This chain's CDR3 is CASSPGTSGHNEQFF. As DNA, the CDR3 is TGTGCCAGCAGTCCCGGGACTAGCGGACACAATGAGCAGTTCTTC.

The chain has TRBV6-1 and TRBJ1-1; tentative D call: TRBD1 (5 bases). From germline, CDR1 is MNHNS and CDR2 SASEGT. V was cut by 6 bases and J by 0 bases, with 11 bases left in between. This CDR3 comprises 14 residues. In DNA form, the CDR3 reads TGTGCCAGCAGAGAAACAGGAGTGAACACTGAAGCTTTCTTT. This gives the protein CASRETGVNTEAFF.

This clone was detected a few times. The CDR3 sequence: CASSDVVVGQPQHF. Written as DNA, the CDR3 is TGTGCCAGCAGTGATGTAGTGGTTGGTCAGCCCCAGCATTTT. The chain links TRBV2 to TRBJ1-5; D is ambiguous. The germline CDR1 and CDR2 sequences are SNHLY and FYNNEI. V lost 3 bases, J lost 6 bases, and 12 bases lay in between. The CDR3 totals 14 residues.

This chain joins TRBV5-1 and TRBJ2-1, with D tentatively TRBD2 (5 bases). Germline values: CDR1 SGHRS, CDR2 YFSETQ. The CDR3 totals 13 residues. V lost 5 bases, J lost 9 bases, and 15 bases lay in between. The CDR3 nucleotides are TGCGCCAGCAGATTTAGCTCCCGGGGTGAGCAGTTCTTC. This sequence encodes CASRFSSRGEQFF.

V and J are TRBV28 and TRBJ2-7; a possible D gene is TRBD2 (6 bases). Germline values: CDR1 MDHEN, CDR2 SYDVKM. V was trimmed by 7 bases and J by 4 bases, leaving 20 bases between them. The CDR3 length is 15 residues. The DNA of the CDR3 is TGTGCCAGCACCTTACCTGGGGGGTTAAGTTACGAGCAGTACTTC. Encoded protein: CASTLPGGLSYEQYF.

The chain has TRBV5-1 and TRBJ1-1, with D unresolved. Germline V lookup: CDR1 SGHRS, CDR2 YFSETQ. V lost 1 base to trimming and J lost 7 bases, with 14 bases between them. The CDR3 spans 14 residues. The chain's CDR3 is CASSLSQTTHEAFF. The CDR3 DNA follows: TGCGCCAGCAGCTTGTCACAGACAACCCATGAAGCTTTCTTT.

This CDR3 is CASSYSGGGTYEQYF. In DNA form, the CDR3 reads TGTGCCAGCAGTTACTCTGGGGGCGGTACCTACGAGCAGTACTTC. The rearrangement uses TRBV6-5 and TRBJ2-7, with D tentatively TRBD1 (6 bases). The CDR3 sequence is 15 residues long. V was cut by 0 bases and J by 2 bases, with 11 bases left in between. From germline, CDR1 is MNHEY and CDR2 SVGAGI.

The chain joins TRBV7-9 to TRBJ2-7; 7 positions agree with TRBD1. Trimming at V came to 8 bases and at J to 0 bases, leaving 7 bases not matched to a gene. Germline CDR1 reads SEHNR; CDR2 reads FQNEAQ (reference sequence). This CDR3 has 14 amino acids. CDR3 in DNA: TGTGCCAGCCTTTCCGACAGGGCCTCCTACGAGCAGTACTTC. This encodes CASLSDRASYEQYF.

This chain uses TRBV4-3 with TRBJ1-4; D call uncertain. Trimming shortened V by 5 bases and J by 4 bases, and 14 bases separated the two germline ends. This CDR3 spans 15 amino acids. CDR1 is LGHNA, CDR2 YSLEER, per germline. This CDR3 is CASSARQALNEKLFF. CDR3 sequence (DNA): TGCGCCAGCAGCGCCCGGCAGGCGCTTAATGAAAAACTGTTTTTT.

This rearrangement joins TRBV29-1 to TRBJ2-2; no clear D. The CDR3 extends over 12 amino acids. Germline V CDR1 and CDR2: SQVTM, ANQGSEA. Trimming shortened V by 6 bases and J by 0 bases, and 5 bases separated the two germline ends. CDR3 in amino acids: CSVYSNTGELFF. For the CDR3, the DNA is TGCAGCGTGTACTCGAACACCGGGGAGCTGTTTTTT.

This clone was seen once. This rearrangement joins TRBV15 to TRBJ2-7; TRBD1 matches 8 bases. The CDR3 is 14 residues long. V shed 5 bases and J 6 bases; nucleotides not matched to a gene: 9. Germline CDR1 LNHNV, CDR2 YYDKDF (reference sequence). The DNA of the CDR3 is TGTGCCACCAGCGGATTCGGGACAGGCGGCGAGCAGTACTTC. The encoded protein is CATSGFGTGGEQYF.

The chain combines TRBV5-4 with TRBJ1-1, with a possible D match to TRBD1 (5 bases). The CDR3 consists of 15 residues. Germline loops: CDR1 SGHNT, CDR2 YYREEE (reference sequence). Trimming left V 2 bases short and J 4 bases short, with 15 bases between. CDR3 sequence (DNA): TGTGCCAGCAGCTTTGGAGGGGCGGGGGGCACTGAAGCTTTCTTT. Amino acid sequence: CASSFGGAGGTEAFF.

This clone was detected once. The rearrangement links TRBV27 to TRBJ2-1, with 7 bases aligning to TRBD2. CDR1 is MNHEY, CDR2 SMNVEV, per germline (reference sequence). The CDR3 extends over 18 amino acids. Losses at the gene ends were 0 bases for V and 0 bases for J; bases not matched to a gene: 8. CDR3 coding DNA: TGTGCCAGCAGTTTATCGGTGGCTAGCGGAGGCTCCTACAATGAGCAGTTCTTC. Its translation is CASSLSVASGGSYNEQFF.

The CDR3 coding sequence is TGTGCAAGTCGCTTAGCGGCAGAAAATCAGCCCCAGCATTTT. Translation gives CASRLAAENQPQHF. The chain has TRBV12-2 and TRBJ1-5; the DNA was not used to check the table's D call, TRBD1. TRBV12-2 is a pseudogene segment. The CDR3 contains 14 residues.

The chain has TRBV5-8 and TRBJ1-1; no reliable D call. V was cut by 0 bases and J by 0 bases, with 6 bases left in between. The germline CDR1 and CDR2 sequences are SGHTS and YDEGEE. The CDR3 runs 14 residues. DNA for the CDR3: TGTGCCAGCAGCTTGGGGCAGATGAACACTGAAGCTTTCTTT. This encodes CASSLGQMNTEAFF.

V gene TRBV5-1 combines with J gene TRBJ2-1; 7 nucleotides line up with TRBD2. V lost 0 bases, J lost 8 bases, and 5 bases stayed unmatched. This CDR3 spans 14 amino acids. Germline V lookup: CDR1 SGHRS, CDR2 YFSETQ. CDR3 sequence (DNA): TGCGCCAGCAGCTTGGTGGAGGGAGGGGATGAGCAGTTCTTC. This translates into CASSLVEGGDEQFF.

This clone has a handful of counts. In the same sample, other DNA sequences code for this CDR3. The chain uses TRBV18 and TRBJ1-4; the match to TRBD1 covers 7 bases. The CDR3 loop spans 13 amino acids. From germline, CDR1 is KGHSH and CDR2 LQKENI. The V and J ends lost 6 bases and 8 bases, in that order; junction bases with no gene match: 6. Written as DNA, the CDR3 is TGTGCCAGCTCCCCCGGGACAGACGAAAAACTGTTTTTT. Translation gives CASSPGTDEKLFF.

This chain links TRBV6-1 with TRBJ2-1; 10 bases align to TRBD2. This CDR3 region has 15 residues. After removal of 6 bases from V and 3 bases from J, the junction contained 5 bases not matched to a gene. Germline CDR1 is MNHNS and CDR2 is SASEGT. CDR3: CASSSRTSGYNEQFF. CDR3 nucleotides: TGTGCCAGCAGCTCCCGGACTAGCGGCTACAATGAGCAGTTCTTC.